This paragraph covers one T cell receptor (beta chain) sequence. V shed 1 base and J shed 7 bases, with 19 bases lying between them. The CDR3 runs to 16 residues. The germline CDR1 and CDR2 sequences are LGHDT and YNNKEL (reference sequence). The data originate from a study of blood T cell repertoires in COVID-19. In the study overall: Acute and convalescent COVID-19 specimens originated in the United States, Italy and Spain. The cDNA or gDNA used as material had been derived from T cells, B-cell-depleted T cells, or PBMCs.

Per the authors' pipeline: Reference gene primer amplification gave nucleated cell count estimates. Assay used: immunoSEQ multiplex PCR; TCRdb lists only in-frame clones, some missing. That table furnishes V, J and clone size, whereas the DNA furnished D and trimming. The profile shows roughly 100,000 clones, about 75% of them singletons. V usage is TRBV3-1 (or the pseudogene TRBV3-2) and J usage is TRBJ2-5; TRBD2 might be the D (6 bases). This sequence originates from a woman aged 70-85 years with acute or convalescent COVID-19. Sequencing was carried out using peripheral blood. CDR3 sequence: CASSQGTGGVTGTQYF. The DNA for the CDR3 is TGTGCCAGCAGCCAAGGAACCGGGGGTGTAACCGGGACCCAGTACTTC.